This paragraph reports one TCR beta chain. Its antigen is not identified. TCRdb's table, derived via immunoSEQ multiplex PCR, lists solely in-frame clones and lacks some. The table has about 120,000 clones, roughly 87% seen once; the top ten hold around 2.6%. This CDR3 has 20 residues. The V and J ends lost 2 bases and 6 bases, in that order; junction bases with no gene match: 21. Germline lookup yields CDR1 MGHRA and CDR2 YSYEKL. These data originate in a study of T cell responses to AZD1222 COVID-19 vaccine. Study-level findings and limits: Clonal diversity was possibly underestimated, and the donors were mostly white British, with more females.

Sequencing was performed on peripheral blood, taken 28 days after the second AZD1222 dose. This TCR was sampled from an adult who received the AZD1222 COVID-19 vaccine. V is TRBV4-1 and J is TRBJ1-1; 10 bases align to TRBD1. The CDR3 protein is CASSQRTLQTGGVGISEAFF. DNA of the CDR3: TGCGCCAGCAGCCAAAGAACGCTCCAGACAGGGGGCGTTGGAATATCTGAAGCTTTCTTT.